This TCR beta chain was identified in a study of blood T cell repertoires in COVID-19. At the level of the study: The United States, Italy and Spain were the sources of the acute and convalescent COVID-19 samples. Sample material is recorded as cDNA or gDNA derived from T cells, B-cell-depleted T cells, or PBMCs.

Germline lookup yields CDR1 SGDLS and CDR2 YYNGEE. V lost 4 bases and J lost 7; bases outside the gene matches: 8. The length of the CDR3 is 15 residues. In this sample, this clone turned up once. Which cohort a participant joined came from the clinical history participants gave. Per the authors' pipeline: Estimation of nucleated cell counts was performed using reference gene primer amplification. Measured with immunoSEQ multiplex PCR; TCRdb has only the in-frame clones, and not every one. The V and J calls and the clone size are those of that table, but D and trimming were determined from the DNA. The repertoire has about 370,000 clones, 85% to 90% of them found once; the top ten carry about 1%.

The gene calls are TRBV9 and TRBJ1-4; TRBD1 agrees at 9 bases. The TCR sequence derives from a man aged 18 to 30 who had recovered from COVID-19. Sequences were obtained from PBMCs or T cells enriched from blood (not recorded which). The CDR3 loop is CASSPGDRDGEKLFF. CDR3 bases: TGTGCCAGCAGCCCGGGGGACAGGGATGGTGAAAAACTGTTTTTT.